This TCR beta chain was obtained from a study of identical twins. Points from the study as a whole: Within cord blood, abundant beta clonotypes carried fewer insertions, but memory repertoires showed no such trend. Findings came from cross-sectional statistics, without long-term follow-up of donors.

This CDR3 has 14 residues. CDR1 and CDR2 (germline): DFQATT, SNEGSKA (reference sequence). V shed 5 bases and J 1 base; nucleotides not matched to a gene: 6. The cDNA had a unique molecular identifier and a template-switch universal primer site. TCRdb ran MiXCR on the 5' RACE reads and lists one entry per CDR3 protein. The table records hundreds of thousands of distinct CDR3 sequences, 20% to 25% of them present only once. This clonotype was observed a few times. What it binds is not known. The same sample was also studied in work on T cells expressing NK-cell markers. As reported in that work: Sequenced donors, eight in total, included seven who were HCMV-seropositive and one who was seronegative.

The rearrangement uses TRBV20-1 and TRBJ2-3, with 7 positions matching TRBD2. The TCR comes from a woman aged 18-30 years in good health. The sample taken for sequencing was CD4+ T cells sorted from blood. In DNA, the CDR3 is TGCAGTGCTCCTAGCGGTTCAGGCACAGATACGCAGTATTTT. Encoded protein: CSAPSGSGTDTQYF.